Listed here are 5 T cell receptor beta chains from one sample, sequenced in a study of blood T cell repertoires in COVID-19. Libraries were prepared by immunoSEQ multiplex PCR; TCRdb keeps only in-frame clonotypes and omits some of them. This sample has some 370,000 clones, with less than 90% found just once. Sequencing input: PBMCs or T cells enriched from blood (not recorded which). The origin of the receptors is a woman between 50 and 59 years old who had recovered from COVID-19.

The chain links TRBV19 to TRBJ2-3, with 7 bases matching TRBD1. Germline V gene lookup returns CDR1 LNHDA and CDR2 SQIVND (reference sequence). After removal of 3 bases from V and 4 bases from J, the junction contained 7 bases not matched to a gene. This CDR3 region has 15 residues. The CDR3 DNA follows: TGTGCCAGTAGTATCGGACAGGCCCACGCAGATACGCAGTATTTT. It codes for CASSIGQAHADTQYF.

The chain combines TRBV28 with TRBJ2-5, with D unresolved. Trimming shortened V by 5 bases and J by 5 bases, and 12 bases separated the two germline ends. Germline V gene sequence: CDR1 MDHEN, CDR2 SYDVKM. The CDR3 contains 13 residues. Written as DNA, the CDR3 is TGTGCCAGCAGTACCGGGTCCTTGGAGACCCAGTACTTC. It translates to CASSTGSLETQYF.

V usage is TRBV7-9 and J usage is TRBJ1-1, with D perhaps TRBD1 (6 bases). V lost 2 bases and J 2 bases, leaving 9 bases between the germline ends. The CDR3 is 14 residues long. CDR1 is SEHNR and CDR2 is FQNEAQ in the germline V gene (reference sequence). CDR3 amino acids: CASSLNRVNTEAFF. The CDR3 nucleotides are TGTGCCAGCAGCTTAAACAGGGTCAACACTGAAGCTTTCTTT.

The J gene is TRBJ2-7, the V gene TRBV11-3, with TRBD1 matching 7 bases. This CDR3 has 13 residues. J was trimmed by 4 bases and V by 5 bases; bases with no gene match: 5. Germline V lookup: CDR1 SGHNT, CDR2 YENEEA. CDR3 bases: TGTGCCAGCAGCGCCGGGACAGAATACGAGCAGTACTTC. Protein sequence: CASSAGTEYEQYF.

The DNA for the CDR3 is TGTGCCAGCAGATCGACAGTCTCTAACTATGGCTACACCTTC. Residues: CASRSTVSNYGYTF. V usage is TRBV27 and J usage is TRBJ1-2, with D possibly matching TRBD1 (5 bases). The ends were cut back, 6 bases at V and 0 bases at J, with 11 bases in the middle. The V gene's germline CDR1 is MNHEY and CDR2 SMNVEV (reference sequence). The CDR3 is 14 amino acids.